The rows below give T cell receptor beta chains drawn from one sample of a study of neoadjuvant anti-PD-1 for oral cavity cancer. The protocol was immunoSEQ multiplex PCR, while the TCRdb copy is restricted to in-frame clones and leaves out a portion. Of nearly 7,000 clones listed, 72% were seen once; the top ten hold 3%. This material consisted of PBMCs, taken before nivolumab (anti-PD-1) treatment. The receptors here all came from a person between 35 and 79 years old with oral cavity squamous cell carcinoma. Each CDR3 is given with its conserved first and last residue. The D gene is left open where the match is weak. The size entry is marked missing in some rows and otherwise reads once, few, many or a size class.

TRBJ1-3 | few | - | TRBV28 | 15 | TGTGCCAGCAGCTTAGGGGGGGTCTCTGGAAACACCATATATTTT | CASSLGGVSGNTIYF
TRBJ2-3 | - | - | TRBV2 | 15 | TGTGCCAGCAGCTCCCCGCTTGGGGCTCCAGATACGCAGTATTTT | CASSSPLGAPDTQYF
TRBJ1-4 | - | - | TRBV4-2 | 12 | TGTGCCAGCAGCCAAGAAGCGAAAAAACTGTTTTTT | CASSQEAKKLFF
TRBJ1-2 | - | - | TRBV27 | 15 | TGTGCCAGCAGTTTTTCGGGGGGCTATGGAGGGGGCTACACCTTC | CASSFSGGYGGGYTF
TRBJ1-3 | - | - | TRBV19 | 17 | TGTGCCAGCACGACGGTTCAGGGTCTCCTCTCTGGAAACACCATATATTTT | CASTTVQGLLSGNTIYF
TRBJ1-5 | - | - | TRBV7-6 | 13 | TGTGCCAGCAGCTTAGAGGGTAGTCAGCCCCAGCATTTT | CASSLEGSQPQHF
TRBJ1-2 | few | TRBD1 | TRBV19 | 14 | TGTGCCAGTAGCCGGGACAGGGAGGCCTATGGCTACACCTTC | CASSRDREAYGYTF
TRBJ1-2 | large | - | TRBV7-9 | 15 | TGTGCCAGCAGCTTAGATGAGGGGATGCCTCATGGCTACACCTTC | CASSLDEGMPHGYTF
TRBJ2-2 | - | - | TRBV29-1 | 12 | TGCAGCGTTGTTTCGAACACCGGGGAGCTGTTTTTT | CSVVSNTGELFF
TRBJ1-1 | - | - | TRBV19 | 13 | TGTGCCAGTAGTAGGACCATGAACACTGAAGCTTTCTTT | CASSRTMNTEAFF
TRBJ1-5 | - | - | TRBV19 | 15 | TGTGCCAGTAGTATAGTGGCATATAGCAATCAGCCCCAGCATTTT | CASSIVAYSNQPQHF
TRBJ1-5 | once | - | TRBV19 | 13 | TGTGCCAGTAACTGGAATAGCAATCAGCCCCAGCATTTT | CASNWNSNQPQHF
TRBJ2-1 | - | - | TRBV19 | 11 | TGTGCCAGTAGTAAAAACAATGAGCAGTTCTTC | CASSKNNEQFF
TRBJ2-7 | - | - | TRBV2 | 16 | TGTGCCAGCAGTGAAGCGGGCATCGACCTCGGATACGAGCAGTACTTC | CASSEAGIDLGYEQYF
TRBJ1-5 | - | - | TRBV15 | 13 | TGTGCCACCAGCAGAGGACTCCACTGGCCCCAGCATTTT | CATSRGLHWPQHF
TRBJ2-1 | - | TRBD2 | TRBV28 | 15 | TGTGCCAGCAGGAGCGGGGGGGCCGGGAGCAGTGAGCAGTTCTTC | CASRSGGAGSSEQFF
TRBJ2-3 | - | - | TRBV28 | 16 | TGTGCCAGCAGTTCGCGACTAGGATCTGGTACAGATACGCAGTATTTT | CASSSRLGSGTDTQYF
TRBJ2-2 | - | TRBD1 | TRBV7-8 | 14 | TGTGCCAGCAGCCCCCCGGGACAGCCCGGGGAGCTGTTTTTT | CASSPPGQPGELFF
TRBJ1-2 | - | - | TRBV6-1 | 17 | TGTGCCAGCAGTGAAATCGGTGGGGACCGTGGGGACTATGGCTACACCTTC | CASSEIGGDRGDYGYTF
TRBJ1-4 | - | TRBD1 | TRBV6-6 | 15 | TGTGCCAGCAGTTACTTTCAGGGGGCAGGGGAAAAACTGTTTTTT | CASSYFQGAGEKLFF
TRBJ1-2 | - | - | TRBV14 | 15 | TGTGCCAGCAGCCAAGCAGGAAGAGGGGCCGATGGCTACACCTTC | CASSQAGRGADGYTF
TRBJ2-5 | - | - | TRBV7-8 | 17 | TGTGCCAGCAGCTTAGTAGTGGGGGTCTGGGCTGTAGAGACCCAGTACTTC | CASSLVVGVWAVETQYF
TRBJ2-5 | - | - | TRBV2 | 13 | TGTGCCACCTCAGGGCTAACCAAAGAGACCCAGTACTTC | CATSGLTKETQYF
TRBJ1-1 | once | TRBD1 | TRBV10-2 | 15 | TGCGCCAGCAGAATCCAAGCAGGGGGAAACACTGAAGCTTTCTTT | CASRIQAGGNTEAFF
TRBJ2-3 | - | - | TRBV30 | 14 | TGTGCCTGGGGGAGAAAGGGGATTACAGATACGCAGTATTTT | CAWGRKGITDTQYF
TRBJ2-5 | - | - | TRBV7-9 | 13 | TGTGCCAGCAGCGCGGGGGCTCAAGAGACCCAGTACTTC | CASSAGAQETQYF
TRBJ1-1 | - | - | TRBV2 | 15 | TGTGCCAGCAGTGATGGGCAGACATTGAACACTGAAGCTTTCTTT | CASSDGQTLNTEAFF
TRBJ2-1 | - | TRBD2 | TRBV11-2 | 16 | TGTGCCAGCAGCTCTCGGACTAGCGGGGGATACAATGAGCAGTTCTTC | CASSSRTSGGYNEQFF
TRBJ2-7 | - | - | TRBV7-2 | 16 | TGTGCCAGCAGCTTATTATCTTCAGGGGCCGGGTACGAGCAGTACTTC | CASSLLSSGAGYEQYF
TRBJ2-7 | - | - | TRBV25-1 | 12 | TGTGCCAGCAGTACTAAGGGGTACGAGCAGTACTTC | CASSTKGYEQYF
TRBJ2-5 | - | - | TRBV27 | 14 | TGTGCCAGCAGTTTAGTTGGGACCCTGGAGACCCAGTACTTC | CASSLVGTLETQYF
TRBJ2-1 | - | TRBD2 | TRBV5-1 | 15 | TGCGCCAGCAGCTATAGCGGGGGGGCACAGAATGAGCAGTTCTTC | CASSYSGGAQNEQFF
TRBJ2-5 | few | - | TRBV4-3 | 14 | TGCGCCAGCAGCCAAGTTCAAACAGGGCAGACCCAGTACTTC | CASSQVQTGQTQYF
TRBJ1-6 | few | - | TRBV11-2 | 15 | TGTGCCAGCAGCTTAGAAGTAACGGGGAATTCACCCCTCCACTTT | CASSLEVTGNSPLHF
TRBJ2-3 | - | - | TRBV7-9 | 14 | TGTGCCAGCAGCTTTACAGGGAAGACAGATACGCAGTATTTT | CASSFTGKTDTQYF
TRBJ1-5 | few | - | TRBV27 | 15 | TGTGCCAGCAGTTTATCGGCAGGGTACCCTCAGCCCCAGCATTTT | CASSLSAGYPQPQHF
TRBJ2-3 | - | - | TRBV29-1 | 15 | TGCAGCGCAACACCGACAGGAACTAGCACAGATACGCAGTATTTT | CSATPTGTSTDTQYF
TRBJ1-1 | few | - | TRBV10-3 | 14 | TGTGCCATCAGTGAACAGGGCGGCGACCCTGAAGCTTTCTTT | CAISEQGGDPEAFF
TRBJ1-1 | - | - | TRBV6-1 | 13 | TGTGCCAGCAGTGCGAAGGGGACGGAGGAAGCTTTCTTT | CASSAKGTEEAFF
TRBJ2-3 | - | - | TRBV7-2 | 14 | TGTGCCAGCAGCTTAGACTACCGCACAGATACGCAGTATTTT | CASSLDYRTDTQYF
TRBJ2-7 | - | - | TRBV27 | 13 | TGTGCCAGCAGTCCAACCTTCTCCTACGAGCAGTACTTC | CASSPTFSYEQYF
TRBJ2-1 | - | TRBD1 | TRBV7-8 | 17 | TGTGCCAGCAGCCGTGGAATGGGACAGTCCTCCTACAATGAGCAGTTCTTC | CASSRGMGQSSYNEQFF
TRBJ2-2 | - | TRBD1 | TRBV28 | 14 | TGTGCCAGCAGGACAGGGGGGGACACCGGGGAGCTGTTTTTT | CASRTGGDTGELFF
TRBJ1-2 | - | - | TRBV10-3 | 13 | TGTGCCACCCTGGGGGGGGCTAACTATGGCTACACCTTC | CATLGGANYGYTF
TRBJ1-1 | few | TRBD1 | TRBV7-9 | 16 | TGTGCCAGCAGCCACCGACAGGGGGCGAGATTTACTGAAGCTTTCTTT | CASSHRQGARFTEAFF
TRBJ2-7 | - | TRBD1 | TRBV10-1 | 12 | TGCGCCAGCAGTGGGGACAGGGACGAGCAGTACTTC | CASSGDRDEQYF
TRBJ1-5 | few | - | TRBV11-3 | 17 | TGTGCCAGCAGCTTAGGGGGCAGACGCGTGAGCAATCAGCCCCAGCATTTT | CASSLGGRRVSNQPQHF